The rows below give T cell receptor beta chains drawn from one sample of a study of T cell repertoires in ileal Crohn's disease. Only in-frame clones appear in the TCRdb table, and some are missing; sequencing was by immunoSEQ multiplex PCR. This sample yields 6,500 to 10,000 clones, of which around 80% are seen a single time; around 4.8% belongs to the top ten. Sequenced sample: ileal tissue. Every receptor here comes from an adult with Crohn's disease. Both conserved end residues are part of each CDR3. The D gene is left open where the match is weak. Only part of the rows carry a size: once, few, many, or a class if the clone is expanded.

CDR3 protein	CDR3 DNA	D gene	J gene	V gene	clone size
CASSLGGTASGYTF	TGTGCCAGCAGCTTAGGCGGGACAGCCTCGGGCTACACCTTC	TRBD1	TRBJ1-2	TRBV11-2	.
CASSLAGTAMETQYF	TGCGCCAGCAGCTTGGCGGGGACAGCTATGGAGACCCAGTACTTC	TRBD1	TRBJ2-5	TRBV5-1	.
CASSSQPGQDTEAFF	TGTGCCAGCAGCTCCCAACCAGGGCAGGACACTGAAGCTTTCTTT	.	TRBJ1-1	TRBV5-5	once
CASSGTGTAYEQYF	TGTGCCAGCAGCGGTACCGGGACAGCCTACGAGCAGTACTTC	TRBD1	TRBJ2-7	TRBV7-9	.
CASSSVQSGANVLTF	TGTGCCAGCAGCTCAGTCCAATCTGGGGCCAACGTCCTGACTTTC	.	TRBJ2-6	TRBV7-3	.
CASSQEASGRNPWYRYEQYF	TGTGCCAGCAGCCAAGAAGCAAGCGGGAGAAACCCGTGGTATCGGTACGAGCAGTACTTC	TRBD2	TRBJ2-7	TRBV14	.
CASSVALSPSYEQYF	TGTGCCAGCAGCGTAGCCCTATCCCCATCCTACGAGCAGTACTTC	.	TRBJ2-7	TRBV9	.
CASSPTGPGELFF	TGTGCCAGCAGCCCGACAGGTCCCGGGGAGCTGTTTTTT	.	TRBJ2-2	TRBV9	.
CASSRDLSSYNEQFF	TGTGCCAGCAGCAGGGACTTGAGCTCCTACAATGAGCAGTTCTTC	.	TRBJ2-1	TRBV6-6	.
CASSGERNEQFF	TGTGCCAGCAGTGGCGAGAGGAATGAGCAGTTCTTC	.	TRBJ2-1	TRBV2	.
CASSTDRGPTYEQYF	TGTGCCAGCAGCACGGACAGGGGGCCTACCTACGAGCAGTACTTC	TRBD1	TRBJ2-7	TRBV5-6	.
CASGGTGPKETQYF	TGTGCCAGCGGCGGGACAGGCCCGAAAGAGACCCAGTACTTC	.	TRBJ2-5	TRBV21-1	.
CASSLISTNQPQHF	TGTGCCAGCAGCTTAATAAGCACCAATCAGCCCCAGCATTTT	.	TRBJ1-5	TRBV7-2	.
CASSLSISGSGRDTQYF	TGTGCCAGCAGCCTCTCAATTAGCGGGAGCGGTAGAGATACGCAGTATTTT	TRBD2	TRBJ2-3	TRBV7-6	.
CASSLTGPSEQFF	TGTGCCAGCAGCTTGACTGGTCCGAGTGAGCAGTTCTTC	.	TRBJ2-1	TRBV7-9	.
CASSGTGGGNGYTF	TGTGCCAGCAGCGGGACAGGGGGCGGTAATGGCTACACCTTC	TRBD1	TRBJ1-2	TRBV5-4	.
CASSSTNGGFSTF	TGCGCCAGCAGCTCCACCAACGGAGGGTTTAGCACCTTC	.	TRBJ1-2	TRBV5-1	.